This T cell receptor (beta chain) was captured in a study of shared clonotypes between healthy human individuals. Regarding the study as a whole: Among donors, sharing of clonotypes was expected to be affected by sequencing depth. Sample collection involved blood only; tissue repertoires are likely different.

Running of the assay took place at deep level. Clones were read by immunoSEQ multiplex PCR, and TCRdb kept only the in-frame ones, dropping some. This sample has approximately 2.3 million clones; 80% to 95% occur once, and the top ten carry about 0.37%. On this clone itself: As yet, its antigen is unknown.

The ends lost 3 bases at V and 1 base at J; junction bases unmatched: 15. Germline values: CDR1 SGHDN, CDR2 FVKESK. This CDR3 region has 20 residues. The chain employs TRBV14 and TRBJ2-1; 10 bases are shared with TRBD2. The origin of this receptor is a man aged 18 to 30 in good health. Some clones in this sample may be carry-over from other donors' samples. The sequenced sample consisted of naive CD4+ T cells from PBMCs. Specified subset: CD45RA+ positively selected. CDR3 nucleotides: TGTGCCAGCAGCCAGTCATGGACTAGCGGTTTCACCCCATCCTACAATGAGCAGTTCTTC. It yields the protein CASSQSWTSGFTPSYNEQFF.